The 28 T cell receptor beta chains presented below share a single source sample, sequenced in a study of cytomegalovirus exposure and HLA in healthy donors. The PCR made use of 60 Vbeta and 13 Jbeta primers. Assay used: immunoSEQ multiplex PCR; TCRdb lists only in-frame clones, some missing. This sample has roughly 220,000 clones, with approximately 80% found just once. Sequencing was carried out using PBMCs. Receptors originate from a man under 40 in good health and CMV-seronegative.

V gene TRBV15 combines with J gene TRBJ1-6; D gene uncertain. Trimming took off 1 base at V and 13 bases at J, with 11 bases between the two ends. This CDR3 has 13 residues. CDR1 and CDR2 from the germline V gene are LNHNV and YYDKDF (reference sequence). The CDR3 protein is CATSRGEAKPLHF. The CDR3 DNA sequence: TGTGCCACCAGCAGAGGAGAGGCCAAGCCCCTCCACTTT.

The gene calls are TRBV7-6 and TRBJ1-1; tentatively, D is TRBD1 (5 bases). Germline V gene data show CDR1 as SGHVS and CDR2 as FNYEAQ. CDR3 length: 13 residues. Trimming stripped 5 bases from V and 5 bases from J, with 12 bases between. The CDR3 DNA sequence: TGTGCCAGCAGCCCTGGTGGGGGGACTGAAGCTTTCTTT. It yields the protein CASSPGGGTEAFF.

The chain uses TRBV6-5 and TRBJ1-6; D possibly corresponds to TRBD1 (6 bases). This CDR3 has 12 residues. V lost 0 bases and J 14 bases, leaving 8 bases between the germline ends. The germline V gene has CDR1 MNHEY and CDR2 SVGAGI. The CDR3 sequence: CASSYSRGALHF. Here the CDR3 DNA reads TGTGCCAGCAGTTACTCCAGGGGAGCCCTCCACTTT.

The DNA for the CDR3 is TGTGCCAGCAGGTCCGGGACAGGGAACACTGAAGCTTTCTTT. Its protein product is CASRSGTGNTEAFF. The genes are TRBV28 and TRBJ1-1, with 8 bases that match TRBD1. The CDR3 length is 14 residues. The germline V gene has CDR1 MDHEN and CDR2 SYDVKM. Germline trimming cut 6 bases from V and 1 base from J; bases unmatched to any gene: 4.

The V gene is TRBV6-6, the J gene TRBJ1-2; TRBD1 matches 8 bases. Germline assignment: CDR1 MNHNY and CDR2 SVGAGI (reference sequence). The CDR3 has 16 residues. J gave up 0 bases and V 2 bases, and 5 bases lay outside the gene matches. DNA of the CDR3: TGTGCCAGCAGTTACGGCACAGGGGGGGCTAACTATGGCTACACCTTC. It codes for CASSYGTGGANYGYTF.

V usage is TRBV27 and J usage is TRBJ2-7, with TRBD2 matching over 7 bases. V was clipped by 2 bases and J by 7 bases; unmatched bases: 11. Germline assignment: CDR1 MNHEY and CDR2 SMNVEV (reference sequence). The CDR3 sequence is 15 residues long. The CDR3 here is CASSLNTGGILEQYF. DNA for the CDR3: TGTGCCAGCAGTTTAAATACCGGGGGGATCCTGGAGCAGTACTTC.

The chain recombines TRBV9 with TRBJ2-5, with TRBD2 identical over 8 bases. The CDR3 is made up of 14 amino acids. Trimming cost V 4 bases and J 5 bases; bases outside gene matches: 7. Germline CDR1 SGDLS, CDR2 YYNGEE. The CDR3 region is CASSSGGAYETQYF. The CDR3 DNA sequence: TGTGCCAGCAGCTCCGGGGGGGCCTATGAGACCCAGTACTTC.

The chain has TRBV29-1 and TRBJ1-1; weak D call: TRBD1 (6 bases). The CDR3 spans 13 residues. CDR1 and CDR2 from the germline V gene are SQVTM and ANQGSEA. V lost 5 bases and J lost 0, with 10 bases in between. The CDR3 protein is CSVTGLMNTEAFF. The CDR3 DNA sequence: TGCAGCGTTACAGGGTTAATGAACACTGAAGCTTTCTTT.

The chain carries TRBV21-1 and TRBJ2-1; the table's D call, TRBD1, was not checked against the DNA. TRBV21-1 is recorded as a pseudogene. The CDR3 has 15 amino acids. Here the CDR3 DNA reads TGTGCCAGCAGCAAAGCGCTTTGGGCCAACAATGAGCAGTTCTTC. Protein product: CASSKALWANNEQFF.

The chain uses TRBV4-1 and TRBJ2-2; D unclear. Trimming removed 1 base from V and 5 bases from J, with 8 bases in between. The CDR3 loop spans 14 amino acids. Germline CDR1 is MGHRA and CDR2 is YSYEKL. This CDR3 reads CASSQGSFTGELFF. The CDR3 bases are TGCGCCAGCAGCCAAGGGAGCTTTACCGGGGAGCTGTTTTTT.

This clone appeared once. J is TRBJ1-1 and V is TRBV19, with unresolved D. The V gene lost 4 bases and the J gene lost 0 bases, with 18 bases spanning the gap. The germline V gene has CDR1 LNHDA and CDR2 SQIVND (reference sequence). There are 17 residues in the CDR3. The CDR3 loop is CASSTRDGVFMNTEAFF. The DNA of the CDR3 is TGTGCCAGTAGTACGAGGGATGGGGTGTTTATGAACACTGAAGCTTTCTTT.

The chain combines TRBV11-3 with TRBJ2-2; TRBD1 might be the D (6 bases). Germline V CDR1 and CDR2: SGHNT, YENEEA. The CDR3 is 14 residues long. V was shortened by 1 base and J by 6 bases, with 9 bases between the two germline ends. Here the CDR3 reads CASSLGSGAGELFF. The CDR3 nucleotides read TGTGCCAGCAGCTTAGGTTCAGGGGCCGGGGAGCTGTTTTTT. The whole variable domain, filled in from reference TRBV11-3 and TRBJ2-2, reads EAGVVQSPRYKIIEKKQPVAFWCNPISGHNTLYWYLQNLGQGPELLIRYENEEAVDDSQLPKDRFSAERLKGVDSTLKIQPAELGDSAVYLCASSLGSGAGELFFGEGSRLTVL.

CDR3 residues: CASSLALGLTRNTEAFF. The CDR3 bases are TGTGCCAGCAGTTTAGCCCTCGGGTTGACGAGGAACACTGAAGCTTTCTTT. J is TRBJ1-1 and V is TRBV28; D is unclear. Trimming stripped 2 bases from V and 1 base from J, with 17 bases between. Germline V gene sequence: CDR1 MDHEN, CDR2 SYDVKM. The CDR3 has 17 amino acids.

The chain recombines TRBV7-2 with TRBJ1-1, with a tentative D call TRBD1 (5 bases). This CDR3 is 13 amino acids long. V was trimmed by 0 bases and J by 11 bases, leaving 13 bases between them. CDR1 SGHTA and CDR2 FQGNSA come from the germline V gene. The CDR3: CASSLAITGYAFF. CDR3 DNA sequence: TGTGCCAGCAGCTTAGCAATCACAGGTTATGCTTTCTTT.

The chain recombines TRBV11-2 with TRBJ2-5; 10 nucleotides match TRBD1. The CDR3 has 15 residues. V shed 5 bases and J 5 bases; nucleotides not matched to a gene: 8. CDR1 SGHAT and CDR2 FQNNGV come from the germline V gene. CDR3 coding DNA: TGTGCCAGCAGCCAATTGACAGGGGGCTTGGAGACCCAGTACTTC. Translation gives CASSQLTGGLETQYF.

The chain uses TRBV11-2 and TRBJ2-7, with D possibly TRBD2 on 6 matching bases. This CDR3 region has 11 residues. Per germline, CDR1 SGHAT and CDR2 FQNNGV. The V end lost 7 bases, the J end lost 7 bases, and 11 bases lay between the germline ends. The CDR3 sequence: CASTGLREQYF. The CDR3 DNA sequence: TGTGCCAGCACGGGACTTAGGGAGCAGTACTTC.

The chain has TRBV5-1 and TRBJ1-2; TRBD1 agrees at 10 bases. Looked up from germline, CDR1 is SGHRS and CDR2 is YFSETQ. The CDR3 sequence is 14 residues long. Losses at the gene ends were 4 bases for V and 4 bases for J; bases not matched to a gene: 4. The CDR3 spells CASSRDRGAYGYTF. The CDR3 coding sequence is TGCGCCAGCAGCCGGGACAGGGGAGCCTATGGCTACACCTTC.

Here the CDR3 reads CASSSRDRADIQYF. The CDR3 region has the DNA TGTGCCAGCAGCTCCCGGGACAGGGCAGACATTCAGTACTTC. The rearrangement uses TRBV5-5 and TRBJ2-4; 9 bases agree with TRBD1. The V gene end was trimmed by 3 bases and the J gene end by 8 bases; junction bases not matched to a gene: 6. Germline V lookup: CDR1 SGHKS, CDR2 YYEKEE (reference sequence). CDR3 length: 14 amino acids.

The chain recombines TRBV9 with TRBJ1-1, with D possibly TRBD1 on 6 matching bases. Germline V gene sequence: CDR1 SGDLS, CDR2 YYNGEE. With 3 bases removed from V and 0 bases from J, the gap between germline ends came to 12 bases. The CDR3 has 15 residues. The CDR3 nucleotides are TGTGCCAGCAGCGGTGGACAGAGAATGAACACTGAAGCTTTCTTT. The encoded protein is CASSGGQRMNTEAFF.

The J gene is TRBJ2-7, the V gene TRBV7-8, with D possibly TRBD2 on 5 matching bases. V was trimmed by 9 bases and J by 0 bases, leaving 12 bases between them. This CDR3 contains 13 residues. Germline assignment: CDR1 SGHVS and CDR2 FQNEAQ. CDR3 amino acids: CASGDGDSYEQYF. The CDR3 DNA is TGTGCCAGTGGAGACGGGGACTCCTACGAGCAGTACTTC.

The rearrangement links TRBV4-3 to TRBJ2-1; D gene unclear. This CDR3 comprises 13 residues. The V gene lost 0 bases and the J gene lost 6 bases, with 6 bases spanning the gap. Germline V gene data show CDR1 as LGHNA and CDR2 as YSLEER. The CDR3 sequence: CASSQDPSNEQFF. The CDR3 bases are TGCGCCAGCAGCCAAGATCCCTCCAATGAGCAGTTCTTC.

CDR3 in DNA: TGTGCCAGCAGTTACGGCTGGCGGGAGCCGGGTGAAAAACTGTTTTTT. As protein: CASSYGWREPGEKLFF. The chain uses TRBV6-6 and TRBJ1-4, with D unclear. The CDR3 is 16 amino acids. V shed 2 bases and J shed 7 bases, with 17 bases lying between them. Per germline, CDR1 MNHNY and CDR2 SVGAGI (reference sequence).

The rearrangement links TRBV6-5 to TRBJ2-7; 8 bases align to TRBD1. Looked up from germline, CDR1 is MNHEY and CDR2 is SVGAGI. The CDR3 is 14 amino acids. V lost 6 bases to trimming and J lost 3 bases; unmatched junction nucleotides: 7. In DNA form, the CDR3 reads TGTGCCAGCAGCAAGACAGGGGTTGGCTACGAGCAGTACTTC. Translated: CASSKTGVGYEQYF.

CDR3 protein: CASSSYPAGQGIPGNTIYF. The CDR3, as DNA: TGTGCCAGCAGTTCCTACCCCGCCGGACAGGGGATACCTGGAAACACCATATATTTT. J is TRBJ1-3 and V is TRBV28, with 9 bases identical to TRBD1. Unmatched junction bases numbered 15, after V lost 4 bases and J lost 2 bases. In germline, CDR1 is MDHEN, CDR2 SYDVKM. CDR3 length: 19 amino acids. The complete variable domain, with remaining parts taken from reference TRBV28 and TRBJ1-3, reads DVKVTQSSRYLVKRTGEKVFLECVQDMDHENMFWYRQDPGLGLRLIYFSYDVKMKEKGDIPEGYSVSREKKERFSLILESASTNQTSMYLCASSSYPAGQGIPGNTIYFGEGSWLTVV.

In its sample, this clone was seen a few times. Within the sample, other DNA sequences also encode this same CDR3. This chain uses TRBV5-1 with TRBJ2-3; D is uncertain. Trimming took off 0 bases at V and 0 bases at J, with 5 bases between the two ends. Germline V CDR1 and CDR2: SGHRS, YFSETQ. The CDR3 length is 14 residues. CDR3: CASSLGDSTDTQYF. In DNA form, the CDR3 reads TGCGCCAGCAGCTTGGGAGATAGCACAGATACGCAGTATTTT.

The CDR3 loop is CATSTRTGYDGYTF. The CDR3 nucleotides are TGTGCCACCAGCACTCGGACAGGGTATGACGGCTACACCTTC. The chain links TRBV15 to TRBJ1-2; 8 bases line up with TRBD1. Germline V gene lookup returns CDR1 LNHNV and CDR2 YYDKDF (reference sequence). Trimming took 4 bases from V and 8 from J; bases not matched to a gene: 9. The CDR3 is 14 amino acids.

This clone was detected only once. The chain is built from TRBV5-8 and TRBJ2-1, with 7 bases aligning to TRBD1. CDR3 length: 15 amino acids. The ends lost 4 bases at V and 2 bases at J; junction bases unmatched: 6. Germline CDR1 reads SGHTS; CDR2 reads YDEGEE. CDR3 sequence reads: CASSLGQAAYNEQFF. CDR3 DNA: TGTGCCAGCAGCCTAGGACAGGCTGCCTACAATGAGCAGTTCTTC.

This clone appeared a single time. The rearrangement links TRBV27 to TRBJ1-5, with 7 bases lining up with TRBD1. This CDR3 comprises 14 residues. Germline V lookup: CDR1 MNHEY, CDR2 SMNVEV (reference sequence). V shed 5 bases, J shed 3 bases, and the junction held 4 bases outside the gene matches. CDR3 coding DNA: TGTGCCAGCAGTCGCAGGGGGACCAATCAGCCCCAGCATTTT. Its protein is CASSRRGTNQPQHF.